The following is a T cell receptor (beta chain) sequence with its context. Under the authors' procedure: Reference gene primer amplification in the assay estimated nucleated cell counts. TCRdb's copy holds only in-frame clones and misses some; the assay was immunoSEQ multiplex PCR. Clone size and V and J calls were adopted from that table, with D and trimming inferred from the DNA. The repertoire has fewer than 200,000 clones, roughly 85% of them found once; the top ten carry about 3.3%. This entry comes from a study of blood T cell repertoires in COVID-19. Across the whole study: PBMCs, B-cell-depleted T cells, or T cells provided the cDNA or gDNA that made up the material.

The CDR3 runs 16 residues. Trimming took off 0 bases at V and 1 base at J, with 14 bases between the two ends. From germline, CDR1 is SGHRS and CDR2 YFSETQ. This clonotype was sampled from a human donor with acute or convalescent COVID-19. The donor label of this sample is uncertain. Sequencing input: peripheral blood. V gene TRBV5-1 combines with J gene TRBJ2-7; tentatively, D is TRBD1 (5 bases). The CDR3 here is CASSLGGSGKSYEQYF. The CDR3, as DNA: TGCGCCAGCAGCTTGGGGGGCTCGGGTAAGTCCTACGAGCAGTACTTC.